The source of this TCR beta chain is a study of T cell repertoires in cytomegalovirus infection. This clonotype was recorded at least ten times. TCRdb called the reads again in MiXCR, with one record for every CDR3 protein. In the table there are around 280,000 distinct CDR3 sequences, roughly 13% of which are singletons. The receptor was derived from a human donor in good health (CMV status not recorded). Some clones in this sample may be carry-over from other donors' samples. The sequencing input was PBMCs.

CDR3 protein: CASSYFPPGSSTGYEQYF. In DNA form, the CDR3 reads TGTGCCAGCAGTTACTTCCCTCCCGGGTCTTCCACGGGCTACGAGCAGTACTTC. The rearrangement links TRBV6-5 to TRBJ2-7; D is ambiguous. This CDR3 contains 18 residues. V was pared by 1 base and J by 3 bases, with 22 bases between. The germline V gene encodes CDR1 MNHEY and CDR2 SVGAGI.